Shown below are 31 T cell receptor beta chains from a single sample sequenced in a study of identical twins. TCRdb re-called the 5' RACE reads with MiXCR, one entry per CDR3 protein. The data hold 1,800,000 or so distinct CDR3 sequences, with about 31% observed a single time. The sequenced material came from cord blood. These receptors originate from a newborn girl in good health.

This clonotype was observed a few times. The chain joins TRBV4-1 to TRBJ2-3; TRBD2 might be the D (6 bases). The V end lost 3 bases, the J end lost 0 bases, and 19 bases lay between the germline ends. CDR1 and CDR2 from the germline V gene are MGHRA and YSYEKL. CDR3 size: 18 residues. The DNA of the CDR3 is TGCGCCAGCAGCCAGGGTCGGGGACTCCCTAGGAGCACAGATACGCAGTATTTT. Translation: CASSQGRGLPRSTDTQYF.

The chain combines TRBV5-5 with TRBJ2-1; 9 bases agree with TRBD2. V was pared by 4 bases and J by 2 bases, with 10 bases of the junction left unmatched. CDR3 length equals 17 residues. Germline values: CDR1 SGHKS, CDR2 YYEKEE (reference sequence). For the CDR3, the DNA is TGTGCCAGCAGCGCCGGGACTAGCCCCTTTACCTACAATGAGCAGTTCTTC. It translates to CASSAGTSPFTYNEQFF.

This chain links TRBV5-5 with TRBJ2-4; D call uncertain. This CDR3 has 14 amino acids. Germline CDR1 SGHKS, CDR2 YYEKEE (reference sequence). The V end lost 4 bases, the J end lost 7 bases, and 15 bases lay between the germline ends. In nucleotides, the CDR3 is TGTGCCAGCAGCCCGGGTAGCCGTAGCAACATTCAGTACTTC. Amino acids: CASSPGSRSNIQYF.

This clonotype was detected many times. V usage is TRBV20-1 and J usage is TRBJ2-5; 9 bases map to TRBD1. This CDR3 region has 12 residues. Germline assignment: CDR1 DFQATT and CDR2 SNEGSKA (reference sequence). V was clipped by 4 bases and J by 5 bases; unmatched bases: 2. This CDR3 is CSAIGQGETQYF. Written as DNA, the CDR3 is TGCAGTGCTATAGGACAGGGGGAGACCCAGTACTTC.

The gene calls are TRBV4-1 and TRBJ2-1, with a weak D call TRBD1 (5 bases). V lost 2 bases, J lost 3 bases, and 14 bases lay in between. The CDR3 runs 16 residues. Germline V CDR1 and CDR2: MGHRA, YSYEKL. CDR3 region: CASSQIPVGDYNEQFF. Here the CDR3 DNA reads TGCGCCAGCAGCCAAATACCGGTAGGGGACTACAATGAGCAGTTCTTC.

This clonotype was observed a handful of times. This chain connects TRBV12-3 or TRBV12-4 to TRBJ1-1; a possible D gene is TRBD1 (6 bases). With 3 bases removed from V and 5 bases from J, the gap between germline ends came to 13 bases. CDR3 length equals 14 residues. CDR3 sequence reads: CASSLAQGWTEAFF. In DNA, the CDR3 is TGTGCCAGCAGTTTGGCCCAGGGGTGGACTGAAGCTTTCTTT.

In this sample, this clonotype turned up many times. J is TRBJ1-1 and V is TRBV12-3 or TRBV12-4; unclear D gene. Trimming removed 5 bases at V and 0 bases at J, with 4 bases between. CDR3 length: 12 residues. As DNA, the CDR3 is TGTGCCAGCAGTGAAATGAACACTGAAGCTTTCTTT. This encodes CASSEMNTEAFF.

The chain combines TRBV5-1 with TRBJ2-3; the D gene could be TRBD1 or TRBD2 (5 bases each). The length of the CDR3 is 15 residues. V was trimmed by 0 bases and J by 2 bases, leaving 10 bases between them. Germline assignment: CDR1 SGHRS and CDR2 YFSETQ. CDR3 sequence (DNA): TGCGCCAGCAGCTTGGTTCCGGGGCTCACAGATACGCAGTATTTT. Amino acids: CASSLVPGLTDTQYF.

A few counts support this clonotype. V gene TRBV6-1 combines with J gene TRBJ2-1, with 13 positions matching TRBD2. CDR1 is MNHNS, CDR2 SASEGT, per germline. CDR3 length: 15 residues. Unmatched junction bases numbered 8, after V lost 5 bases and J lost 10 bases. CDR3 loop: CASSLAPGLAGEQFF. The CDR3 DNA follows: TGTGCCAGCAGTCTAGCACCGGGACTAGCGGGGGAGCAGTTCTTC.

CDR3: CASTAVRGSSYNSPLHF. In nucleotides, the CDR3 is TGTGCCAGCACCGCCGTTCGAGGGAGCTCCTATAATTCACCCCTCCACTTT. This chain connects TRBV7-8 to TRBJ1-6, with D unresolved. There are 17 residues in the CDR3. Between the trimmed V and J ends, which lost 7 bases and 0 bases, there was a span of 16 bases. Germline CDR1 and CDR2: SGHVS and FQNEAQ.

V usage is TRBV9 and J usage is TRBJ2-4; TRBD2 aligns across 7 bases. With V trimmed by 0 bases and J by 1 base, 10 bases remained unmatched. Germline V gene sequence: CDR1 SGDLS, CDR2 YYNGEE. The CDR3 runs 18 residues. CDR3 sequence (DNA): TGTGCCAGCAGCGTAGGAATGCCAGGGAGGGAGGCCAAAAACATTCAGTACTTC. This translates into CASSVGMPGREAKNIQYF.

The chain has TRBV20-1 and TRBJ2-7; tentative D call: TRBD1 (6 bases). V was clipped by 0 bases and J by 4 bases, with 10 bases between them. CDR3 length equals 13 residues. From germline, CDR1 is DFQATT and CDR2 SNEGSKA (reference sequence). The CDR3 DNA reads TGCAGTGCTAGAGATGGGGACAAATACGAGCAGTACTTC. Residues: CSARDGDKYEQYF.

The CDR3 bases are TGTGCCAGCAGCCGGCAGGACAGGGGGCGAGGACAGCCCCAGCATTTT. Translation: CASSRQDRGRGQPQHF. This chain connects TRBV28 to TRBJ1-5, with 11 bases matching TRBD1. Trimming cost V 6 bases and J 7 bases; bases outside gene matches: 11. The germline CDR1 and CDR2 sequences are MDHEN and SYDVKM. The CDR3 consists of 16 residues. Complete variable domain (other parts from reference TRBV28 and TRBJ1-5): DVKVTQSSRYLVKRTGEKVFLECVQDMDHENMFWYRQDPGLGLRLIYFSYDVKMKEKGDIPEGYSVSREKKERFSLILESASTNQTSMYLCASSRQDRGRGQPQHFGDGTRLSIL.

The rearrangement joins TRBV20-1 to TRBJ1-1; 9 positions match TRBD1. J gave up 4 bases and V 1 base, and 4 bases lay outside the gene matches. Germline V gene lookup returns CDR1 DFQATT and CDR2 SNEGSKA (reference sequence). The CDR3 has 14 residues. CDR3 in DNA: TGCAGTGCTAGAGCACCGACAGGGGGCACTGAAGCTTTCTTT. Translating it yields CSARAPTGGTEAFF.

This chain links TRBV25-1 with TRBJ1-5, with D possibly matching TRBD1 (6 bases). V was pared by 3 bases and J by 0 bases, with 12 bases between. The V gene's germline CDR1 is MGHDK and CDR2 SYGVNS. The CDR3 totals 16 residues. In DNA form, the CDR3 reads TGTGCCAGCAGTGACAGGGGCGCCGATAGCAATCAGCCCCAGCATTTT. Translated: CASSDRGADSNQPQHF.

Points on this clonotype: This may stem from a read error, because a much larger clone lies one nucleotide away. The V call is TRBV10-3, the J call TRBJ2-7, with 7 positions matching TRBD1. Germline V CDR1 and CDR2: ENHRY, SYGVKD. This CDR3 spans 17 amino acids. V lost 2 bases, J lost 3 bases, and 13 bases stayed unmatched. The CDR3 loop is CAISEDYLRDRDYEQYF. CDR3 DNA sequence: TGTGCCATCAGTGAGGACTACCTCCGGGACAGAGACTACGAGCAGTACTTC.

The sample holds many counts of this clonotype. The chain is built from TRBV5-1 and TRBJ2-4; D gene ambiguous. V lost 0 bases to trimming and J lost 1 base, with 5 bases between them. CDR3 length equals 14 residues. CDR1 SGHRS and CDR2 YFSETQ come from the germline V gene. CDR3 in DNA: TGCGCCAGCAGCTTGGAACAGGCCAAAAACATTCAGTACTTC. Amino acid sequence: CASSLEQAKNIQYF.

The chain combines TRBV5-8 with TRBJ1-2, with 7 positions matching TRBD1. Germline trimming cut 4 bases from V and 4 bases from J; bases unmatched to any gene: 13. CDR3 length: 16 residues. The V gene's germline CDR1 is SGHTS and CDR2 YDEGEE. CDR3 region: CASSPAGTAHRYGYTF. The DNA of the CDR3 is TGTGCCAGCAGCCCTGCGGGGACAGCTCATCGCTATGGCTACACCTTC.

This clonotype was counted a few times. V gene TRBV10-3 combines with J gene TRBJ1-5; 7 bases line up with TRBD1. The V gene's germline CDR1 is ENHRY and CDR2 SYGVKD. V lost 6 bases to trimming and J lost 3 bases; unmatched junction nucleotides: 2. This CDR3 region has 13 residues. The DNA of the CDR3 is TGTGCCATCAGCAGGGGGACCAATCAGCCCCAGCATTTT. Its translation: CAISRGTNQPQHF.

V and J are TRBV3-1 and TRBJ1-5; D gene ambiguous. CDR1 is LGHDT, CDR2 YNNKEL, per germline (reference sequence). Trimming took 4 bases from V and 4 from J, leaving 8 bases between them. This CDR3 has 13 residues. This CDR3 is CASSPLPNQPQHF. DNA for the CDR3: TGTGCCAGCAGCCCCTTGCCGAATCAGCCCCAGCATTTT.

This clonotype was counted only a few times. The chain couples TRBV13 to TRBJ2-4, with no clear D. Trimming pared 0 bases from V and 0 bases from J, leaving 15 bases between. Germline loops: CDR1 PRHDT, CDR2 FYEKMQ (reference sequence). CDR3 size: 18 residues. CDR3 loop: CASSLGPAAYIAKNIQYF. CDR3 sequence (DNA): TGTGCCAGCAGCTTAGGCCCGGCAGCTTATATAGCCAAAAACATTCAGTACTTC.

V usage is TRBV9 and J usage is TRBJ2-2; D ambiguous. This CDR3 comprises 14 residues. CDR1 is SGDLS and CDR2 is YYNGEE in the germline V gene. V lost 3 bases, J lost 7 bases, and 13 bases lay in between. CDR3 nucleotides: TGTGCCAGCAGCGCGTTGCCCCGCGGCGGGGAGCTGTTTTTT. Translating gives CASSALPRGGELFF.

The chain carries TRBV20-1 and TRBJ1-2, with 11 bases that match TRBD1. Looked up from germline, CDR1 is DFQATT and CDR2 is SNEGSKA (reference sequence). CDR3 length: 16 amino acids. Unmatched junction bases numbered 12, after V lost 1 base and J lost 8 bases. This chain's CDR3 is CSARAHAKGQGEGYTF. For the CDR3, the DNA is TGCAGTGCTAGAGCCCATGCTAAGGGACAGGGGGAGGGCTACACCTTC.

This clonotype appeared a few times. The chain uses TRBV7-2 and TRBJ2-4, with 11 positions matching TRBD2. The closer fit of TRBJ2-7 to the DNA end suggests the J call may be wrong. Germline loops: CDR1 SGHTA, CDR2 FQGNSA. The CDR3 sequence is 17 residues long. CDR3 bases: TGTGCCAGCAGCTTCAATCTAGCGGGGGGCCCCTCCATCGAGCAGTACTTC. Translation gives CASSFNLAGGPSIEQYF.

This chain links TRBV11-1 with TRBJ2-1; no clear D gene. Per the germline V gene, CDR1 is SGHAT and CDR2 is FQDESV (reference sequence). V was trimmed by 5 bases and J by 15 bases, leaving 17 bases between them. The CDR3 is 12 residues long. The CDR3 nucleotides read TGTGCCAGCAGCCTACAGCTTGATTCTCGGTTCTTC. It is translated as CASSLQLDSRFF.

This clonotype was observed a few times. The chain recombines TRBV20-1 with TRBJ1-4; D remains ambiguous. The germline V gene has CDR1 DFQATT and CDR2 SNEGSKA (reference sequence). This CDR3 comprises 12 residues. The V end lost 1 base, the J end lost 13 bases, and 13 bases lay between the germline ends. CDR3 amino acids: CSARANLGSLFF. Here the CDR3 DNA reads TGCAGTGCTAGAGCAAACCTAGGTTCACTGTTTTTT.

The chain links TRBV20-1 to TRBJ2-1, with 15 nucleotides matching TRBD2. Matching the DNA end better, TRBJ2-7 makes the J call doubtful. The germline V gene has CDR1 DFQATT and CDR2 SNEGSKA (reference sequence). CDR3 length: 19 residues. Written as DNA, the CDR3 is TGCAGTGCTCCTGGACAGGGACTAGCGGGGGGCTTTTCCTACAATGAGCAGTACTTC. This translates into CSAPGQGLAGGFSYNEQYF.

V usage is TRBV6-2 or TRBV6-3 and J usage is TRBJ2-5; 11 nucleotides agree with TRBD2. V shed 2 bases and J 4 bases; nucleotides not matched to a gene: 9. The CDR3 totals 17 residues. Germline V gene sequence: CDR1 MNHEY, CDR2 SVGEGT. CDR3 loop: CASSYNKLAGVGETQYF. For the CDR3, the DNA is TGTGCCAGCAGTTACAATAAACTAGCGGGGGTTGGAGAGACCCAGTACTTC.

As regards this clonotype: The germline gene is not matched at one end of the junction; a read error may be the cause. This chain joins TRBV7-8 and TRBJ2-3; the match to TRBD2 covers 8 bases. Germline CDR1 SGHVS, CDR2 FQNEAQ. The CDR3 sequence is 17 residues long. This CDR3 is CASSSPRLARSTDTQCF. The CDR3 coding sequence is TGTGCCAGCAGCTCCCCTCGACTAGCGCGAAGCACAGATACGCAGTGTTTT.

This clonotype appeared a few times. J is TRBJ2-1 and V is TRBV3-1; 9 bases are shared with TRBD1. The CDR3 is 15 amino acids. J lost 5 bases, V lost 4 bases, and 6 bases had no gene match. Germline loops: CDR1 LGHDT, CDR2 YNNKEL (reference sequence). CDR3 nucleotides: TGTGCCAGCAGCCTAACAGGGGGCGCACACAATGAGCAGTTCTTC. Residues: CASSLTGGAHNEQFF.

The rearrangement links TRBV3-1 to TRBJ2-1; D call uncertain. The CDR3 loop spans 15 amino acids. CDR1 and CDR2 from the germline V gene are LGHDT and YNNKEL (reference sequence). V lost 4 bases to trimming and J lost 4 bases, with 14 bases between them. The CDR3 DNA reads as TGTGCCAGCAGCCGACTTACCTTGGCTTACAATGAGCAGTTCTTC. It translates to CASSRLTLAYNEQFF.